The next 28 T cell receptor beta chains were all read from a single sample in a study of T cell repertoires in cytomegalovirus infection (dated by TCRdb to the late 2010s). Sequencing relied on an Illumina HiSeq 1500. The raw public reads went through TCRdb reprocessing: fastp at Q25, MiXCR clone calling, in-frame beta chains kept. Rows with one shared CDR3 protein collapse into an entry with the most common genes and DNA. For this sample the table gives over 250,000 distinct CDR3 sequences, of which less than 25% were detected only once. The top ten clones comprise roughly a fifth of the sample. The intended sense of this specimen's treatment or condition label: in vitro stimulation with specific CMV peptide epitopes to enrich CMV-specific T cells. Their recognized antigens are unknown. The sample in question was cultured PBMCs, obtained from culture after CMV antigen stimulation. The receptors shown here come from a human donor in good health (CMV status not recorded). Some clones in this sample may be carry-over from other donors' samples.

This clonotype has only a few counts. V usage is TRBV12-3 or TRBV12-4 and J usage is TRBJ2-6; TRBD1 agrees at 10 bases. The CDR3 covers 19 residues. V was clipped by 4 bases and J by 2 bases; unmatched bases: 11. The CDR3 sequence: CASSSTSGTGVAGANVLTF. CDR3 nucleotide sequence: TGTGCCAGCAGTTCCACATCCGGGACAGGGGTTGCTGGGGCCAACGTCCTGACTTTC.

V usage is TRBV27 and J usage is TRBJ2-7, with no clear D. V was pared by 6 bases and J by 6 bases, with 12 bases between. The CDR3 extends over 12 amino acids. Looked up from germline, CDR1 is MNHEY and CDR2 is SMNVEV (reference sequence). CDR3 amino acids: CASRGPGSEQYF. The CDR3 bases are TGTGCCAGCAGGGGTCCGGGTTCCGAGCAGTACTTC.

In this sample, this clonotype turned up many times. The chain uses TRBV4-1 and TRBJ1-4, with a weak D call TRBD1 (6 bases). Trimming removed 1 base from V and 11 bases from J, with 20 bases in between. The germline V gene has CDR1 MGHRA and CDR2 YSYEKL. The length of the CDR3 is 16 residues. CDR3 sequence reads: CASSQGTLGAQRKLFF. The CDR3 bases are TGCGCCAGCAGCCAAGGGACTCTGGGGGCGCAAAGGAAACTGTTTTTT.

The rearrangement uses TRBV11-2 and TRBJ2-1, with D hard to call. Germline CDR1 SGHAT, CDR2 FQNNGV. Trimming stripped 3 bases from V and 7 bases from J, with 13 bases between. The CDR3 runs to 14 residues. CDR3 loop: CASSFRRPENEQFF. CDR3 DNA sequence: TGTGCCAGCAGCTTCCGCCGACCAGAAAATGAGCAGTTCTTC. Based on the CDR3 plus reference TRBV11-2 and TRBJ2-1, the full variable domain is EAGVAQSPRYKIIEKRQSVAFWCNPISGHATLYWYQQILGQGPKLLIQFQNNGVVDDSQLPKDRFSAERLKGVDSTLKIQPAKLEDSAVYLCASSFRRPENEQFFGPGTRLTVL.

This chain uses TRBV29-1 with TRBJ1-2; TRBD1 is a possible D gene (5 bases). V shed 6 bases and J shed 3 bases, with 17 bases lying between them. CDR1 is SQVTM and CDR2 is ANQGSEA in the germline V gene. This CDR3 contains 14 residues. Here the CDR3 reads CSVAKPDTDYGYTF. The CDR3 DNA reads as TGCAGCGTGGCTAAACCGGACACCGACTATGGCTACACCTTC.

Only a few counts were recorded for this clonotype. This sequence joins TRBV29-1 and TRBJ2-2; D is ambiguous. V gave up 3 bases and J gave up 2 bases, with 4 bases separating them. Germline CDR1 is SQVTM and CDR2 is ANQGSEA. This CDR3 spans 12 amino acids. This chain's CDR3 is CSVDRNTGELFF. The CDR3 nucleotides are TGCAGCGTTGACAGAAACACCGGGGAGCTGTTTTTT.

The CDR3 sequence is CASSSQWDTEAFF. For the CDR3, the DNA is TGTGCCAGCAGCTCTCAGTGGGACACTGAAGCTTTCTTT. This rearrangement joins TRBV7-2 to TRBJ1-1; the D is unclear. The CDR3 totals 13 residues. V was trimmed by 4 bases and J by 3 bases, leaving 9 bases between them. Germline CDR1 is SGHTA and CDR2 is FQGNSA.

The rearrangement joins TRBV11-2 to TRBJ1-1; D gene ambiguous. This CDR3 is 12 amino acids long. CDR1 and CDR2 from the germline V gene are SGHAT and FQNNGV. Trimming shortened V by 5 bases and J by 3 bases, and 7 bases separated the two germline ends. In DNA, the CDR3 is TGTGCCAGCAGCCAACACGACACTGAAGCTTTCTTT. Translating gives CASSQHDTEAFF.

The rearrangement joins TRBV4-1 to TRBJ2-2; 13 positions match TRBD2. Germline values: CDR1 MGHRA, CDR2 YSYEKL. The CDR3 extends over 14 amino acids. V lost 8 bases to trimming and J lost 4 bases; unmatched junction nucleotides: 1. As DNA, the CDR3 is TGCGCCAGCGGGACTAGCGGGGCCACCGGGGAGCTGTTTTTT. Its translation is CASGTSGATGELFF.

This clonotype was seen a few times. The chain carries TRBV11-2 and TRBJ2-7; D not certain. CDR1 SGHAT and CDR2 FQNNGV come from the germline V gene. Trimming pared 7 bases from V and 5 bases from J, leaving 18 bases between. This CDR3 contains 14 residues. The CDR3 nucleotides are TGTGCCAGCACCCTCAGCGCTTCGTCCCACGAGCAGTACGTC. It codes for CASTLSASSHEQYV.

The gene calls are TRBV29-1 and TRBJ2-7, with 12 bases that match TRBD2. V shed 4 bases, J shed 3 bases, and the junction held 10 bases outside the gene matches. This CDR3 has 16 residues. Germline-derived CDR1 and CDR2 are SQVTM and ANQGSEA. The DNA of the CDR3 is TGCAGCGTTGCCGGGACTAGCGGGTCGGGGAGCTACGAGCAGTACTTC. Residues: CSVAGTSGSGSYEQYF.

The CDR3 sequence is CASSPSGASFYEQYF. CDR3 in DNA: TGTGCCAGCAGTCCCTCAGGGGCAAGCTTCTACGAGCAGTACTTC. The gene calls are TRBV12-3 or TRBV12-4 and TRBJ2-7; tentative D call: TRBD1 (6 bases). This CDR3 contains 15 residues. The V gene lost 5 bases and the J gene lost 3 bases, with 17 bases spanning the gap.

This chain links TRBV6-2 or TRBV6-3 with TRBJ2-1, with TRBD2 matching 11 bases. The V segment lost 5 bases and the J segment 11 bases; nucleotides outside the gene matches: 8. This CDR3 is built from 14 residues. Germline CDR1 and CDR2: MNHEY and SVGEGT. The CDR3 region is CASSLGLAGTKQFF. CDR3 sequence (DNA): TGTGCCAGCAGTCTTGGACTAGCGGGTACAAAGCAGTTCTTC.

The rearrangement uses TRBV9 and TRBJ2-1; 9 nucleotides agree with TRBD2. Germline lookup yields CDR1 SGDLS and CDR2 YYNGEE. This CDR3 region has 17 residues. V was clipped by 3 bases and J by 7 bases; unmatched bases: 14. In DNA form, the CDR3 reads TGTGCCAGCAGCGCTGAGGGCGCGGGACTAGCTGGTAATGAGCAGTTCTTC. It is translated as CASSAEGAGLAGNEQFF.

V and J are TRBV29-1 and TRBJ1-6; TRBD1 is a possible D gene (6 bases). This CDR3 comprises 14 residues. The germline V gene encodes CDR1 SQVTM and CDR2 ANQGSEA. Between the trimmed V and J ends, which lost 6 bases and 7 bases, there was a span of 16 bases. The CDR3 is CSVSGPDRNSPLHF. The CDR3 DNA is TGCAGCGTATCAGGGCCGGACAGAAATTCACCCCTCCACTTT.

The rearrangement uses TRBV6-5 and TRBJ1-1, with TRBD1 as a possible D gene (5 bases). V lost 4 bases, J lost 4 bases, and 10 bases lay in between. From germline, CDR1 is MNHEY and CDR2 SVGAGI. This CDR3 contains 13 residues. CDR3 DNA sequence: TGTGCCAGCAGTTTGAAGGGGAGCACTGAAGCTTTCTTT. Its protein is CASSLKGSTEAFF.

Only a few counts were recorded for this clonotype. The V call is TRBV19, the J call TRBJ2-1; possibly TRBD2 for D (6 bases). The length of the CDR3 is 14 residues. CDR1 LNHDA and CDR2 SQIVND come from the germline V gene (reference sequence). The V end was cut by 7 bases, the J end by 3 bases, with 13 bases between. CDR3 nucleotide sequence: TGTGCCAGTACCGGGACTGGGGTCTACAATGAGCAGTTCTTC. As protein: CASTGTGVYNEQFF.

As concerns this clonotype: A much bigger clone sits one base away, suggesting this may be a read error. For the CDR3, the DNA is TGTGCCAGCATCCAAGGAGGCAGCGGGAGGACGGAGACCCAGTACTTC. It specifies CASIQGGSGRTETQYF. The chain has TRBV7-2 and TRBJ2-5, with 9 nucleotides matching TRBD2. The V segment lost 7 bases and the J segment 5 bases; nucleotides outside the gene matches: 14. Per the germline V gene, CDR1 is SGHTA and CDR2 is FQGNSA. This CDR3 comprises 16 residues.

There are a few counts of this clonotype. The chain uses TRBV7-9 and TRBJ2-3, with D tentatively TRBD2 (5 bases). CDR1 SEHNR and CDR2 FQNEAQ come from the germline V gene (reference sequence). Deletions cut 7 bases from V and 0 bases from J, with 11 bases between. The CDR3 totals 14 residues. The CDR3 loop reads CASTPGWSTDTQYF. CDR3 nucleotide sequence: TGTGCCAGCACCCCGGGGTGGAGCACAGATACGCAGTATTTT. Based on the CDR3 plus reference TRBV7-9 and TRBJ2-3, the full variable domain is DTGVSQNPRHKITKRGQNVTFRCDPISEHNRLYWYRQTLGQGPEFLTYFQNEAQLEKSRLLSDRFSAERPKGSFSTLEIQRTEQGDSAMYLCASTPGWSTDTQYFGPGTRLTVL.

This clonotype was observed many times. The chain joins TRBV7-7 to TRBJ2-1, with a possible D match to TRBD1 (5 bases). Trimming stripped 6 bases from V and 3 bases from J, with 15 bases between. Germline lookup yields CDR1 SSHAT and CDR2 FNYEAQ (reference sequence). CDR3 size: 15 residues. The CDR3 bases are TGTGCCAGCAGTCCCATCGGCAGGGTCTACAATGAGCAGTTCTTC. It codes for CASSPIGRVYNEQFF.

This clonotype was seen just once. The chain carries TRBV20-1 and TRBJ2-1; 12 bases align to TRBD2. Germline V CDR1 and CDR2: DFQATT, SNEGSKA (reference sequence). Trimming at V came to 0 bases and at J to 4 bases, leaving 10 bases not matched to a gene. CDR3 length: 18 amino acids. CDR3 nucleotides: TGCAGTGCTAGAGATCGGGGGACTAGCGGGCGCATTTACAATGAGCAGTTCTTC. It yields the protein CSARDRGTSGRIYNEQFF.

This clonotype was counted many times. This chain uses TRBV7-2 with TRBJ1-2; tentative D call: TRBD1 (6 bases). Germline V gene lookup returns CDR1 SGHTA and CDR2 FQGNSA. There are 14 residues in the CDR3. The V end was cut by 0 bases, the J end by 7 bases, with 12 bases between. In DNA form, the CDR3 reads TGTGCCAGCAGCTTAGCATCAGGGGAACGTGGCTACACCTTC. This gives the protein CASSLASGERGYTF.

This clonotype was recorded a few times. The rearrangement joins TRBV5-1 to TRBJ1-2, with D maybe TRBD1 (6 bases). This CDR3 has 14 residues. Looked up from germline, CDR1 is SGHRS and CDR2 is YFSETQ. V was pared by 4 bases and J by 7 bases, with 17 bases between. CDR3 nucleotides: TGCGCCAGCAGCCCGGAAGTCAGGGGTCGTGGCTACACCTTC. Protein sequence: CASSPEVRGRGYTF.

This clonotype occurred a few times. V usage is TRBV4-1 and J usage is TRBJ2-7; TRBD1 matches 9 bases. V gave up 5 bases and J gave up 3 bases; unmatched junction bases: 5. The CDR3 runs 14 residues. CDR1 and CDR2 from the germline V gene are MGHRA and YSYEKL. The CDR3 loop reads CASSFKTGGYEQYF. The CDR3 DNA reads TGCGCCAGCAGCTTTAAGACAGGGGGCTACGAGCAGTACTTC.

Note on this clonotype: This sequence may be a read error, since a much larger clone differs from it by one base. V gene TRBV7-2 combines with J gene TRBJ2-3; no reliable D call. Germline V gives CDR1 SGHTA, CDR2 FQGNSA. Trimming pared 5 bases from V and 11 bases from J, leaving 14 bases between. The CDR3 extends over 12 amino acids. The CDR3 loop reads CASSVTIMGQYF. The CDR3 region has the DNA TGTGCCAGCAGCGTGACCATTATGGGGCAGTATTTT.

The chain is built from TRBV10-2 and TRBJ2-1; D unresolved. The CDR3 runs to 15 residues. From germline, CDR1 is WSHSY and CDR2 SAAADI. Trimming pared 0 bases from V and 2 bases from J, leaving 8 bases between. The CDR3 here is CASSESQRPYNEQFF. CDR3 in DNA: TGCGCCAGCAGTGAGTCGCAAAGGCCCTACAATGAGCAGTTCTTC.

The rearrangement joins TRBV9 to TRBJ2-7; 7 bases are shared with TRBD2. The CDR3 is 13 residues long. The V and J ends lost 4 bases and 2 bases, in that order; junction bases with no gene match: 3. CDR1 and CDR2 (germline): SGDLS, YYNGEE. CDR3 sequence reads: CASSSGLTYEQYF. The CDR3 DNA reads TGTGCCAGCAGCTCGGGACTAACCTACGAGCAGTACTTC.

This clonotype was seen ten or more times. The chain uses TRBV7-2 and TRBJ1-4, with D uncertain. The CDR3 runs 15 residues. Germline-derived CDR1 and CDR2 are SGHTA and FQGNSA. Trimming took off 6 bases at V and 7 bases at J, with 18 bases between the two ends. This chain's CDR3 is CASSSSVTDGEKLFF. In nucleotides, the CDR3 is TGTGCCAGCAGTTCATCGGTAACGGACGGTGAAAAACTGTTTTTT.